This TCR beta chain derives from a study of blood T cell repertoires in COVID-19. This clone was counted once. Germline V lookup: CDR1 SQVTM, CDR2 ANQGSEA. With 7 bases clipped from V and 8 bases from J, the junction kept 7 bases outside the gene matches. This CDR3 region has 11 residues. Sequencing used immunoSEQ multiplex PCR; TCRdb keeps in-frame clones, though not all of them. This sample has 300,000 to 400,000 clones; 85% to 90% occur once, and the top ten carry approximately 4%. The TCR originated in a woman in her forties or fifties with active or convalescent COVID-19. The specimen sequenced was peripheral blood. The J gene is TRBJ1-1, the V gene TRBV29-1, with TRBD1 matching 7 bases. In DNA form, the CDR3 reads TGCAGCGCCACCAGGGGGGAAGAAGCTTTCTTT. As protein: CSATRGEEAFF.